The clone carrying this T cell receptor beta chain was picked up many times. The data were taken from a study of regulatory T cells in long-lasting Graves disease. Study in general: Antithyroid drugs had been taken by newly diagnosed Graves' patients for under 3 months.

Time point indicated: newly diagnosed GD, antithyroid drugs for less than 3 months. PBMCs were the source of the RNA used for TCR sequencing. American Thyroid Association guidelines defined Graves' disease diagnosis. Arm-PCR of CDR3 regions and iRepertoire HTBI primers were the basis on which TCR beta libraries were built. TCRdb re-derived calls from the multiplex PCR reads in MiXCR, one entry per CDR3 protein. The sample comprises 450,000 to 600,000 distinct CDR3 sequences, about 13% of which are singletons, and roughly a tenth rests with the top ten. The same sample was also used in a study of T cells in Graves' hyperthyroidism and ophthalmopathy. That publication notes: A patient was excluded if there was uncontrolled infection, other autoimmune disease, pregnancy or lactation. Blood also contained most expanded thyroid clonotypes above 0.001.

The origin of this receptor is a young man with Graves disease. Sequences were derived from peripheral blood mononuclear cells (PBMCs), sampled at new diagnosis, from a patient treated with antithyroid drugs.

DNA for the CDR3: TGTGCCAGCAGCCCCACCACCTATGGCTACACCTTC. This gives the protein CASSPTTYGYTF. The chain recombines TRBV14 with TRBJ1-2, with D unresolved. The V end lost 4 bases, the J end lost 4 bases, and 7 bases lay between the germline ends. Germline V gives CDR1 SGHDN, CDR2 FVKESK. The CDR3 has 12 amino acids. The whole variable domain, filled in from reference TRBV14 and TRBJ1-2, reads EAGVTQFPSHSVIEKGQTVTLRCDPISGHDNLYWYRRVMGKEIKFLLHFVKESKQDESGMPNNRFLAERTGGTYSTLKVQPAELEDSGVYFCASSPTTYGYTFGSGTRLTVV.